The 20 T cell receptor beta chains below come from one sample, sequenced in a study of blood T cell repertoires in COVID-19. TCRdb's copy holds only in-frame clones and misses some; the assay was immunoSEQ multiplex PCR. The repertoire holds a few hundred thousand clones, with 87% as singletons. Sequenced material: PBMCs or T cells enriched from blood (not recorded which). All receptors derive from a man younger than 35 with acute COVID-19.

This rearrangement joins TRBV21-1 to TRBJ2-3; the table's D call, TRBD2, has no DNA check behind it. TRBV21-1 counts as a pseudogene. This CDR3 comprises 20 residues. The CDR3 is CASSNGLEREGDISTDTQYF. The DNA for the CDR3 is TGTGCCAGCAGCAATGGGCTGGAGCGGGAGGGTGATATCAGCACAGATACGCAGTATTTT.

The V and J genes are TRBV11-2 and TRBJ1-4; D remains unclear. Trimming stripped 2 bases from V and 7 bases from J, with 8 bases between. The CDR3 covers 13 residues. The germline V gene encodes CDR1 SGHAT and CDR2 FQNNGV. CDR3 sequence (DNA): TGTGCCAGCAGCTTACGAGGGAGTGAAAAACTGTTTTTT. It encodes CASSLRGSEKLFF. Using reference TRBV11-2 and TRBJ1-4 for the parts outside the CDR3, the full variable domain is EAGVAQSPRYKIIEKRQSVAFWCNPISGHATLYWYQQILGQGPKLLIQFQNNGVVDDSQLPKDRFSAERLKGVDSTLKIQPAKLEDSAVYLCASSLRGSEKLFFGSGTQLSVL.

This clone was seen once. The CDR3 reads CASSPPGPGVHTF. CDR3 in DNA: TGTGCCAGCTCACCACCGGGACCGGGGGTCCACACCTTC. V usage is TRBV18 and J usage is TRBJ1-2, with D possibly being TRBD1 (5 bases). CDR3 length equals 13 residues. V lost 0 bases and J lost 12, with 14 bases in between. Germline V gene lookup returns CDR1 KGHSH and CDR2 LQKENI. Full variable domain (rest looked up from reference TRBV18 and TRBJ1-2): NAGVMQNPRHLVRRRGQEARLRCSPMKGHSHVYWYRQLPEEGLKFMVYLQKENIIDESGMPKERFSAEFPKEGPSILRIQQVVRGDSAAYFCASSPPGPGVHTFGSGTRLTVV.

The V and J genes are TRBV9 and TRBJ2-2; TRBD2 matches 8 bases. The CDR3 runs 16 residues. V lost 3 bases and J lost 3; bases outside the gene matches: 7. CDR1 and CDR2 (germline): SGDLS, YYNGEE. The CDR3 DNA is TGTGCCAGCAGCGCCATTAGCGGGAAGTACACCGGGGAGCTGTTTTTT. The encoded protein is CASSAISGKYTGELFF. Combining the CDR3 with reference TRBV9 and TRBJ2-2 gives the whole variable domain DSGVTQTPKHLITATGQRVTLRCSPRSGDLSVYWYQQSLDQGLQFLIQYYNGEERAKGNILERFSAQQFPDLHSELNLSSLELGDSALYFCASSAISGKYTGELFFGEGSRLTVL.

The rearrangement joins TRBV30 to TRBJ1-1, with D possibly being TRBD1 (5 bases). This CDR3 is built from 12 residues. Germline CDR1 is GTSNPN and CDR2 is SVGIG (reference sequence). V was shortened by 1 base and J by 11 bases, with 14 bases between the two germline ends. The CDR3 region is CAWSGNPGGAFF. The CDR3 DNA reads TGTGCCTGGAGTGGAAACCCCGGGGGGGCTTTCTTT.

The chain joins TRBV7-3 to TRBJ2-7; 11 bases fit TRBD2. Germline trimming cut 4 bases from V and 6 bases from J; bases unmatched to any gene: 2. Germline V gives CDR1 SGHTA, CDR2 FQGTGA. The CDR3 is made up of 13 amino acids. In nucleotides, the CDR3 is TGTGCCAGCAGCTCCGGACTAGCGGGCGAGCAGTACTTC. Amino acids: CASSSGLAGEQYF.

Concerning this clone: This sample also contains other DNA sequences that code for the same CDR3. V gene TRBV11-2 combines with J gene TRBJ2-7; D not resolved. With 1 base removed from V and 0 bases from J, the gap between germline ends came to 7 bases. The germline CDR1 and CDR2 sequences are SGHAT and FQNNGV. This CDR3 is built from 14 residues. CDR3 amino acids: CASSLGGSSYEQYF. Written as DNA, the CDR3 is TGTGCCAGCAGCTTAGGAGGAAGCTCCTACGAGCAGTACTTC.

For the CDR3, the DNA is TGTGCCAGCTCACCCTCCTCTGGAAACACCATATATTTT. Translation gives CASSPSSGNTIYF. The chain employs TRBV18 and TRBJ1-3; no definite D call. CDR3 length equals 13 residues. Looked up from germline, CDR1 is KGHSH and CDR2 is LQKENI. V gave up 3 bases and J gave up 0 bases, with 3 bases separating them.

The chain uses TRBV10-3 and TRBJ2-2; a weak D match, TRBD1 (6 bases). V shed 6 bases and J shed 8 bases, with 19 bases lying between them. CDR3 length equals 15 residues. The germline V gene encodes CDR1 ENHRY and CDR2 SYGVKD. Here the CDR3 DNA reads TGTGCCATCAGAAGAAACAGGGACACCGTAGGGGAGCTGTTTTTT. Its translation is CAIRRNRDTVGELFF.

This clone appeared once. The CDR3 region is CASTIGGQGAYEQYF. Written as DNA, the CDR3 is TGTGCCAGTACGATTGGGGGACAGGGGGCCTACGAGCAGTACTTC. The chain has TRBV19 and TRBJ2-7; 11 bases match TRBD1. This CDR3 is 15 amino acids long. Germline V gene sequence: CDR1 LNHDA, CDR2 SQIVND (reference sequence). V trimming: 7 bases; J trimming: 2 bases; junction bases outside the gene matches: 7.

The chain recombines TRBV27 with TRBJ1-2; D is perhaps TRBD1 (5 bases). Germline V CDR1 and CDR2: MNHEY, SMNVEV (reference sequence). Trimming stripped 5 bases from V and 4 bases from J, with 14 bases between. The CDR3 is made up of 14 amino acids. The CDR3 sequence: CASSRQGIGYGYTF. The DNA of the CDR3 is TGTGCCAGCAGTCGGCAGGGAATCGGCTATGGCTACACCTTC.

In regard to this clone: This CDR3 is also generated by other DNA sequences in the sample. This chain joins TRBV7-9 and TRBJ2-5; D is perhaps TRBD1 (5 bases). Germline V gene lookup returns CDR1 SEHNR and CDR2 FQNEAQ (reference sequence). The ends were cut back, 2 bases at V and 4 bases at J, with 11 bases in the middle. CDR3 length: 14 amino acids. The CDR3 loop reads CASSLRQGRETQYF. The CDR3 bases are TGTGCCAGCAGCTTACGGCAGGGTAGAGAGACCCAGTACTTC.

This rearrangement joins TRBV28 to TRBJ2-7; the match to TRBD1 covers 9 bases. Germline lookup yields CDR1 MDHEN and CDR2 SYDVKM. The CDR3 contains 16 residues. Germline trimming cut 7 bases from V and 4 bases from J; bases unmatched to any gene: 14. CDR3 DNA sequence: TGTGCCAGCACTCTCCCACACGGGACAGGGCCTTACGAGCAGTACTTC. Protein sequence: CASTLPHGTGPYEQYF.

This clone was seen only a few times. The chain has TRBV6-6 and TRBJ2-7, with 7 bases aligning to TRBD1. CDR1 and CDR2 from the germline V gene are MNHNY and SVGAGI (reference sequence). This CDR3 contains 13 residues. V lost 2 bases and J lost 6; bases outside the gene matches: 4. Here the CDR3 reads CASSYAGQAEQYF. In DNA form, the CDR3 reads TGTGCCAGCAGTTACGCCGGACAGGCCGAGCAGTACTTC.

The gene calls are TRBV28 and TRBJ1-4; 9 bases map to TRBD1. The V gene's germline CDR1 is MDHEN and CDR2 SYDVKM. This CDR3 has 16 residues. V dropped 5 bases and J dropped 5; count of bases not matched to a gene: 9. CDR3 sequence reads: CASSQQGALSNEKLFF. As DNA, the CDR3 is TGTGCCAGCAGTCAACAGGGGGCCCTCTCGAATGAAAAACTGTTTTTT. Full variable domain (remainder filled in from reference TRBV28 and TRBJ1-4): DVKVTQSSRYLVKRTGEKVFLECVQDMDHENMFWYRQDPGLGLRLIYFSYDVKMKEKGDIPEGYSVSREKKERFSLILESASTNQTSMYLCASSQQGALSNEKLFFGSGTQLSVL.

The chain recombines TRBV4-1 with TRBJ1-1; D may be TRBD1 (6 bases). Trimming pared 0 bases from V and 6 bases from J, leaving 14 bases between. The CDR3 loop spans 15 amino acids. Germline V gene sequence: CDR1 MGHRA, CDR2 YSYEKL. The CDR3 here is CASSQENEQGAEAFF. CDR3 bases: TGCGCCAGCAGCCAAGAAAATGAACAGGGCGCTGAAGCTTTCTTT.

The chain couples TRBV20-1 to TRBJ2-1; tentative D call: TRBD2 (5 bases). Germline CDR1 reads DFQATT; CDR2 reads SNEGSKA (reference sequence). The CDR3 is 11 residues long. V lost 5 bases and J lost 9, with 11 bases in between. The CDR3 bases are TGCAGTGCTCTTGGGGAGATTGAGCAGTTCTTC. Protein: CSALGEIEQFF.

This rearrangement joins TRBV4-2 to TRBJ2-7; 10 bases match TRBD1. Germline CDR1 reads LGHNA; CDR2 reads YNFKEQ. This CDR3 is built from 14 residues. Trimming removed 4 bases from V and 2 bases from J; junction bases left unmatched: 2. CDR3 coding DNA: TGTGCCAGCAGCCGGGGGACAGGGGCCTACGAGCAGTACTTC. This translates into CASSRGTGAYEQYF.

The chain combines TRBV20-1 with TRBJ1-1, with TRBD1 identical over 8 bases. The CDR3 is 11 amino acids. V was clipped by 5 bases and J by 10 bases; unmatched bases: 6. Germline V gene lookup returns CDR1 DFQATT and CDR2 SNEGSKA (reference sequence). DNA of the CDR3: TGCAGTGCTCCCAGGGGGCTTGGAGCTTTCTTT. This translates into CSAPRGLGAFF.

The DNA for the CDR3 is TGTGCCAGCAGCTTGGCCTTCAGGATGAACACTGAAGCTTTCTTT. This encodes CASSLAFRMNTEAFF. The rearrangement links TRBV5-4 to TRBJ1-1; D call uncertain. Germline V gene data show CDR1 as SGHNT and CDR2 as YYREEE (reference sequence). V was cut by 0 bases and J by 0 bases, with 9 bases left in between. The CDR3 loop spans 15 amino acids.